A selection of T cell receptor beta chains follows, all from one sample in a study of T-cell memory formation after mild COVID-19. TCRdb re-analysed the 5' RACE reads in MiXCR, keeping a single row per CDR3 protein. The table lists hundreds of thousands of distinct CDR3 sequences, 16% of them singletons, with 20% to 25% in the top ten. Sequenced input: PBMCs or a T cell subset sorted from them (not recorded which). These receptors were collected from a man aged 18 to 30 who had mild COVID-19 (a few samples of this study predate the infection). Cell type and time point are not known. The CDR3 runs from the conserved cysteine through the conserved F or W. D genes are given only for firm matches. Not all rows give a size; the values are once, few, many and, for expanded clones, a class.

V gene	J gene	D gene	clone size	CDR3 protein	CDR3 DNA
TRBV5-1	TRBJ2-7	TRBD1	-	CASRPWTGYREQYF	TGCGCCAGCAGACCTTGGACAGGGTATAGGGAGCAGTACTTC
TRBV4-1	TRBJ2-1	TRBD2	many	CASSPAGGLYNEQFF	TGCGCCAGCAGCCCGGCGGGGGGGCTTTACAATGAGCAGTTCTTC
TRBV20-1	TRBJ2-3	TRBD2	-	CSARDRTSVPDTQYF	TGCAGTGCTAGAGATAGGACTAGCGTTCCAGATACGCAGTATTTT
TRBV12-3/TRBV12-4	TRBJ2-6	-	few	CASSLSWGSGANVLTF	TGTGCCAGCAGTTTATCTTGGGGATCTGGGGCCAACGTCCTGACTTTC
TRBV4-1	TRBJ2-1	TRBD2	few	CASSHRGGLGNEQFF	TGCGCCAGCAGCCACCGGGGGGGCCTCGGCAATGAGCAGTTCTTC
TRBV7-3	TRBJ2-2	TRBD2	few	CASTGGPPGELFF	TGTGCCTCTACGGGGGGGCCTCCCGGGGAGCTGTTTTTT
TRBV15	TRBJ2-2	-	few	CATSRDNTGELFF	TGTGCCACCAGCAGAGATAACACCGGGGAGCTGTTTTTT
TRBV5-6	TRBJ2-7	TRBD1	-	CASSAGTANEQYF	TGTGCCAGCAGTGCCGGGACAGCCAACGAGCAGTACTTC
TRBV5-6	TRBJ2-7	-	-	CASSATDRPSYEQYF	TGTGCCAGCAGCGCGACGGACAGACCTTCCTACGAGCAGTACTTC
TRBV6-2/TRBV6-3	TRBJ1-5	-	few	CASRASWGQPQHF	TGTGCCAGCAGGGCCTCCTGGGGTCAGCCCCAGCATTTT
TRBV12-3/TRBV12-4	TRBJ2-5	TRBD1	few	CASREQGDHETQYF	TGTGCCAGCAGAGAACAGGGGGATCATGAGACCCAGTACTTC
TRBV6-6	TRBJ1-3	-	few	CASGLITFPGNTIYF	TGTGCCAGCGGACTGATAACTTTTCCCGGAAACACCATATATTTT
TRBV4-2	TRBJ1-6	-	-	CASSPARGSYNSPLHF	TGTGCCAGCAGCCCCGCCCGAGGGAGCTATAATTCACCCCTCCACTTT
TRBV4-2	TRBJ2-3	TRBD2	-	CASSRLLAGEGDTQYF	TGTGCCAGCAGTCGTCTCCTAGCGGGGGAAGGAGATACGCAGTATTTT
TRBV5-4	TRBJ2-7	TRBD1	-	CASSYSGTVYEQYF	TGTGCCAGCAGCTATTCCGGGACAGTCTACGAGCAGTACTTC
TRBV5-1	TRBJ2-2	TRBD1	-	CASSVGTGETGELFF	TGCGCCAGCAGCGTGGGGACAGGGGAAACCGGGGAGCTGTTTTTT
TRBV5-1	TRBJ1-5	-	once	CASSLEGRNQPQHF	TGCGCCAGCAGCTTGGAGGGCCGCAATCAGCCCCAGCATTTT
TRBV6-2/TRBV6-3	TRBJ2-7	-	-	CASRQTVGEQYF	TGTGCCAGCCGACAAACGGTGGGCGAGCAGTACTTC
TRBV7-2	TRBJ1-3	-	many	CASSSRTRGSIYF	TGTGCCAGCAGCTCTCGGACAAGGGGGTCCATATATTTT
TRBV7-2	TRBJ1-4	-	-	CASSLAYAGEKLFF	TGTGCCAGCAGCTTAGCCTACGCGGGGGAGAAACTGTTTTTT
TRBV5-1	TRBJ2-5	-	-	CASSSGHGQETQYF	TGCGCCAGCAGCTCGGGACACGGACAAGAGACCCAGTACTTC
TRBV6-2/TRBV6-3	TRBJ2-5	TRBD1	once	CASSAPGQGAGETQYF	TGTGCCAGCAGTGCTCCGGGACAGGGGGCAGGGGAGACCCAGTACTTC
TRBV27	TRBJ1-2	-	-	CASSIGPRTGYTF	TGTGCCAGCAGTATAGGGCCGAGGACTGGCTACACCTTC
TRBV7-2	TRBJ1-4	TRBD1	few	CASSAGDRGRREKLFF	TGTGCCAGCAGCGCCGGGGACAGGGGACGGAGGGAAAAACTGTTTTTT
TRBV4-1	TRBJ1-1	-	-	CASSGLGVKANTEAFF	TGCGCCAGCAGCGGGCTAGGCGTCAAGGCGAACACTGAAGCTTTCTTT
TRBV7-9	TRBJ2-4	-	-	CASDLQDIQYF	TGTGCCAGCGACTTGCAGGACATTCAGTACTTC
TRBV12-3/TRBV12-4	TRBJ2-7	-	-	CASTPGHPLGEQYF	TGTGCCAGCACCCCGGGACACCCTTTGGGCGAGCAGTACTTC
TRBV19	TRBJ2-2	-	-	CASSMIQGNTGELFF	TGTGCCAGTAGTATGATACAGGGGAACACCGGGGAGCTGTTTTTT
TRBV7-2	TRBJ2-3	TRBD1	few	CASSAGQGAGDTQYF	TGTGCCAGCAGCGCGGGACAGGGGGCTGGAGATACGCAGTATTTT
TRBV7-2	TRBJ2-7	TRBD2	many	CASSLAASGGDYEQYF	TGTGCCAGCAGCTTAGCCGCTAGCGGGGGGGACTACGAGCAGTACTTC
TRBV28	TRBJ2-1	TRBD1	-	CASRVGTVPRQFF	TGTGCCAGCAGAGTCGGGACAGTTCCACGGCAGTTCTTC
TRBV12-3/TRBV12-4	TRBJ1-5	-	-	CASSSQYSNQPQHF	TGTGCCAGCAGTTCTCAGTACAGCAATCAGCCCCAGCATTTT
TRBV9	TRBJ2-5	-	-	CASSAEDWGNQETQYF	TGTGCCAGCAGCGCAGAAGACTGGGGGAATCAAGAGACCCAGTACTTC
TRBV4-2	TRBJ1-6	TRBD1	many	CASSHKQGPESPLHF	TGTGCCAGCAGCCACAAACAGGGGCCTGAGTCACCCCTCCACTTT
TRBV7-2	TRBJ1-6	-	many	CASSLTPEAGGALHF	TGTGCCAGCAGCTTAACCCCCGAGGCCGGAGGGGCCCTCCACTTT
TRBV6-2/TRBV6-3	TRBJ2-3	TRBD2	-	CASGLAGGLDF	TGTGCCAGCGGACTAGCGGGGGGACTCGATTTT
TRBV3-1	TRBJ1-3	-	-	CASSLLGGAGNTIYF	TGTGCCAGCAGCCTCCTTGGGGGGGCTGGAAACACCATATATTTT
TRBV5-6	TRBJ2-1	TRBD2	-	CASSFLASGSYNEQFF	TGTGCCAGCAGCTTTCTGGCTAGCGGCTCCTACAATGAGCAGTTCTTC
TRBV7-9	TRBJ1-2	-	few	CASSPSTAAYGYTF	TGTGCCAGCAGCCCGTCGACAGCCGCCTATGGCTACACCTTC
TRBV7-3	TRBJ2-2	-	-	CASSPVAGSNTGELFF	TGTGCCAGCAGCCCCGTGGCAGGGTCAAACACCGGGGAGCTGTTTTTT
TRBV12-3/TRBV12-4	TRBJ2-7	TRBD1	-	CASRETQGALDYEQYF	TGTGCCAGCAGAGAAACACAGGGGGCCCTGGACTACGAGCAGTACTTC
TRBV12-5	TRBJ2-2	TRBD1	many	CASGSNYGTGKNPGELFF	TGTGCTAGTGGTTCCAATTACGGGACAGGGAAGAATCCCGGGGAGCTGTTTTTT
TRBV9	TRBJ1-4	TRBD1	-	CASSPGGQGDQKLFF	TGTGCCAGCAGCCCCGGCGGTCAGGGGGATCAAAAACTGTTTTTT
TRBV20-1	TRBJ2-4	-	few	CSASRGGGAKNIQYF	TGCAGTGCTAGTCGGGGTGGGGGTGCCAAAAACATTCAGTACTTC
TRBV6-2/TRBV6-3	TRBJ2-4	-	many	CATSMDSAKNIQYF	TGTGCCACCAGCATGGATTCAGCCAAAAACATTCAGTACTTC
TRBV5-1	TRBJ2-3	-	-	CASSSSGGPADTQYF	TGCGCCAGCAGCTCATCCGGGGGCCCCGCGGATACGCAGTATTTT
TRBV20-1	TRBJ1-1	-	few	CSKTGQSNTEAFF	TGCAGCAAGACAGGACAATCGAACACTGAAGCTTTCTTT
TRBV12-3/TRBV12-4	TRBJ1-1	-	many	CASSPRTAYTEAFF	TGTGCCAGCAGCCCTAGGACCGCCTACACTGAAGCTTTCTTT
TRBV4-1	TRBJ2-1	TRBD1	-	CASSRPGQSREQFF	TGCGCCAGCAGCCGCCCGGGACAGAGTAGGGAGCAGTTCTTC
TRBV20-1	TRBJ1-1	TRBD1	few	CSAYDKLRGLSEAFF	TGCAGTGCTTACGATAAACTCAGGGGGCTCAGTGAAGCTTTCTTT
TRBV6-5	TRBJ1-5	-	few	CASMIGQGGGQPQHF	TGTGCCAGCATGATCGGCCAGGGAGGTGGGCAGCCCCAGCATTTT